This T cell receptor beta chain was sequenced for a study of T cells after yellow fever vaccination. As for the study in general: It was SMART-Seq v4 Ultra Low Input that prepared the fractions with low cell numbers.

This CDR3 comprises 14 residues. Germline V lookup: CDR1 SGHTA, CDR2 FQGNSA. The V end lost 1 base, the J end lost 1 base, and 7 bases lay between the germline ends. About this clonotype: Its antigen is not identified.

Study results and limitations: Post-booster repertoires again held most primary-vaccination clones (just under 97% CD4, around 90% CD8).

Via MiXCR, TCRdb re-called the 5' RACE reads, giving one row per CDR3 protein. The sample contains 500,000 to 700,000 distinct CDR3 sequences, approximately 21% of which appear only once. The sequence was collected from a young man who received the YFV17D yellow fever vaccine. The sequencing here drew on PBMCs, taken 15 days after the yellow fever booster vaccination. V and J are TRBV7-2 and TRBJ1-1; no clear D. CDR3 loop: CASSLERSNTEAFF. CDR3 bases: TGTGCCAGCAGCTTAGAACGCTCGAACACTGAAGCTTTCTTT.